A selection of T cell receptor beta chains follows, all from one sample in a study of T cell responses to AZD1222 COVID-19 vaccine. Only in-frame clones appear in the TCRdb table, and some are missing; sequencing was by immunoSEQ multiplex PCR. The repertoire includes under 150,000 clones, around 91% of them detected once, and about a tenth sits in the top ten. The sequenced sample was peripheral blood, obtained 28 days after the second AZD1222 dose. Every receptor here comes from an adult who received the AZD1222 COVID-19 vaccine. The CDR3 runs from the conserved cysteine through the conserved F or W. Fields, in order: clone size, D gene, V gene, J gene, CDR3 DNA, CDR3 protein. A D gene is named only where the DNA matches it firmly. The size of a clone is reported for some rows only, either as once, few or many, or as a class for expanded clones.

NA,NA,TRBV2,TRBJ2-5,TGTGCCATCCCGGACCTCCGTCAAGAGACCCAGTACTTC,CAIPDLRQETQYF
NA,NA,TRBV29-1,TRBJ2-2,TGCAGCGCCGCCTTGGGGGGCGGGGAGCTGTTTTTT,CSAALGGGELFF
once,NA,TRBV20-1,TRBJ1-2,TGCAGTGCCCAGGACCGGCGGGGCTACACCTTC,CSAQDRRGYTF
NA,NA,TRBV6-6,TRBJ1-2,TGTGCCAGCACCTACTCTGCCAGGGTTTATGGCTACACCTTC,CASTYSARVYGYTF
NA,NA,TRBV6-5,TRBJ1-2,TGTGCCAGCAGTTACCCAAACGGCTATGGCTACACCTTC,CASSYPNGYGYTF
NA,NA,TRBV30,TRBJ1-1,TGTGCCTGGACCCCGTCAGGGCCCCGTGCTTTCTTT,CAWTPSGPRAFF
NA,NA,TRBV28,TRBJ1-1,TGTGCCAGCAGTTTGGGGTATGTGGAGGCTTTCTTT,CASSLGYVEAFF
NA,TRBD1,TRBV19,TRBJ1-1,TGTGCCAGTACTTACGTCATCGGCACAGGGGCGAACCATACCTACTTAATGAACACTGAAGCTTTCTTT,CASTYVIGTGANHTYLMNTEAFF
NA,NA,TRBV7-2,TRBJ1-5,TGTGCCAGCAGCTCACCGGACAGAGCTCCTCAGCCCCAGCATTTT,CASSSPDRAPQPQHF
NA,TRBD1,TRBV5-6,TRBJ1-2,TGTGCCAGCAGCTTGGGGACAGGGTTTGACTATGGCTACACCTTC,CASSLGTGFDYGYTF
NA,NA,TRBV3-1/TRBV3-2,TRBJ1-2,TGTGCCAGCAGCCCCTCAGGCGAGCATGGCTACACCTTC,CASSPSGEHGYTF
NA,NA,TRBV19,TRBJ1-2,TGTGCCAGTAGTATCCCCGGGACTGCCGGCCCCTATGGCTACACCTTC,CASSIPGTAGPYGYTF
NA,TRBD1,TRBV7-9,TRBJ2-3,TGTGCCAGCAGTTGGACAGGGACTGCAGATACGCAGTATTTT,CASSWTGTADTQYF
once,NA,TRBV4-1,TRBJ1-2,TGCGCCAGCAGCCAAGGTGGCAGCTATGGCTACACCTTC,CASSQGGSYGYTF
NA,NA,TRBV14,TRBJ2-3,TGTGCCAGCAGCCAAGATTGGCAGGGGGATACGCAGTATTTT,CASSQDWQGDTQYF
NA,TRBD2,TRBV20-1,TRBJ2-7,TGCAGTGCTAGTTCGGAGCGGGATCCTTGGGGCGAGCAGTACTTC,CSASSERDPWGEQYF
NA,NA,TRBV10-3,TRBJ1-3,TGTGCCATCACCCCCGGCGGAACACTAAACACCATATATTTT,CAITPGGTLNTIYF
NA,TRBD1,TRBV6-5,TRBJ2-3,TGTGCCAGCACCAAGACAGGGGGACCAGATACGCAGTATTTT,CASTKTGGPDTQYF
NA,NA,TRBV4-1,TRBJ2-1,TGCGCCAGCCGAGGGAGCGGAGCCTACAATGAGCAGTTCTTC,CASRGSGAYNEQFF
NA,NA,TRBV5-8,TRBJ1-2,TGTGCCAGCAGCTCCACTCACAGGTTTGGCTACACCTTC,CASSSTHRFGYTF
NA,NA,TRBV7-2,TRBJ2-7,TGTGCCAGCAGCTTAAATCCCCCGGGAGCCTCCTACGAGCAGTACTTC,CASSLNPPGASYEQYF
NA,NA,TRBV28,TRBJ1-1,TGTGCCAGCAGTTCATTTTGGTCTGAAGCTTTCTTT,CASSSFWSEAFF
NA,TRBD1,TRBV5-1,TRBJ2-2,TGCGCCAGCAGCTTAACAGGGGCGAACACCGGGGAGCTGTTTTTT,CASSLTGANTGELFF
NA,NA,TRBV5-4,TRBJ1-6,TGTGCCAGCAGCTTGGTTCAGGGTGGTTCACCCCTCCACTTT,CASSLVQGGSPLHF
NA,NA,TRBV7-8,TRBJ2-1,TGTGCCAGCAGCTTAGTCGTGTTGGGAGACCGGGACAATGAGCAGTTCTTC,CASSLVVLGDRDNEQFF
NA,TRBD1,TRBV10-3,TRBJ1-6,TGTGCCATCTCCGGGACAGCCGATTCACCCCTCCACTTT,CAISGTADSPLHF
once,NA,TRBV12-3/TRBV12-4,TRBJ2-1,TGTGCCAGCAGTTTTGGGGGGGCAAGTGAGCAGTTCTTC,CASSFGGASEQFF
NA,TRBD2,TRBV20-1,TRBJ2-3,TGCAGTGGAACTAGCGGGGATACGCAGTATTTT,CSGTSGDTQYF
few,NA,TRBV7-9,TRBJ1-2,TGTGCCAGCAGCTTGGCAGACAGCTCCCAAGGGGGCTACACCTTC,CASSLADSSQGGYTF
once,NA,TRBV12-5,TRBJ2-7,TGTGCTAGTGGTTGGGGGGGCGTCATTACCTACGAGCAGTACTTC,CASGWGGVITYEQYF
once,NA,TRBV1,TRBJ1-6,TGCACCAGCGCCGCCGGAGGGGGCCTTATTAATTCACCCCTCCACTTT,CTSAAGGGLINSPLHF
NA,TRBD1,TRBV6-1,TRBJ2-1,TGTGCCAGCAGTGCTCCGGGACAGGGTAGGCGGAGCTCCTACAATGAGCAGTTCTTC,CASSAPGQGRRSSYNEQFF
NA,TRBD1,TRBV11-3,TRBJ2-7,TGTGCCAGCAGCTTAACCAAGACCGGGACAGGCTCCTACGAGCAGTACTTC,CASSLTKTGTGSYEQYF
NA,TRBD1,TRBV7-2,TRBJ1-3,TGTGCCAGCAGCTTTGGACAGGGTGTGAGAAACACCATATATTTT,CASSFGQGVRNTIYF
NA,NA,TRBV10-3,TRBJ1-2,TGTGCCATCAGGGGAGGGACGGGCGTAGGCTACACCTTC,CAIRGGTGVGYTF
NA,TRBD2,TRBV6-1,TRBJ2-1,TGTGCCAGCAGTGAAGCTAGACTAGCGGGAGTGGGTGAGCAGTTCTTC,CASSEARLAGVGEQFF
NA,NA,TRBV7-9,TRBJ1-1,TGTGCCAGCAGTTCCCGACGTTGGGAGACTGAAGCTTTCTTT,CASSSRRWETEAFF
NA,NA,TRBV5-4,TRBJ1-2,TGTGCCAGCAGCCCCCCCCCGGGGGCGAACTATGGCTACACCTTC,CASSPPPGANYGYTF
NA,NA,TRBV7-9,TRBJ1-1,TGTGCCAGCAGCCCAAGGGACACTGAAGCTTTCTTT,CASSPRDTEAFF
NA,NA,TRBV14,TRBJ1-1,TGTGCCAGCGGGGTTGGGACGAACACTGAAGCTTTCTTT,CASGVGTNTEAFF
NA,TRBD1,TRBV11-2,TRBJ1-2,TGTGCCAGCAGCCCAGGGGACAGGCCGTATGGCTACACCTTC,CASSPGDRPYGYTF
NA,NA,TRBV19,TRBJ1-6,TGTGCCAGTAGTGGATTCCCCAATTCACCCCTCCACTTT,CASSGFPNSPLHF
NA,NA,TRBV5-4,TRBJ1-1,TGTGCCAGCAGCTTTAGTTTGGAGAACACTGAAGCTTTCTTT,CASSFSLENTEAFF
NA,TRBD1,TRBV4-1,TRBJ1-6,TGCGCCAGCAGCCCCGAACCGGGACAGGGCACTTCACCCCTCCACTTT,CASSPEPGQGTSPLHF
NA,NA,TRBV12-5,TRBJ1-2,TGTGCTAGTGGTTTGGTCGGAGGCGGGGGCTACACCTTC,CASGLVGGGGYTF
NA,NA,TRBV18,TRBJ1-4,TGTGCCAGCTCACTTGCCCGGGGCGGGATAACGACAACTAATGAAAAACTGTTTTTT,CASSLARGGITTTNEKLFF
NA,NA,TRBV7-9,TRBJ2-3,TGTGCCAGCAGCCACACAGATACGCAGTATTTT,CASSHTDTQYF
NA,NA,TRBV12-3/TRBV12-4,TRBJ1-1,TGTGCTCTGACGGATGGCCCTGAAGCTTTCTTT,CALTDGPEAFF
NA,NA,TRBV30,TRBJ1-1,TGTGCCTTCGGGACAGAAGCTTTCTTT,CAFGTEAFF
NA,TRBD1,TRBV6-5,TRBJ1-2,TGTGCCAGCAGACTGACAGGGGCTGGCGGCTACACCTTC,CASRLTGAGGYTF
once,TRBD2,TRBV19,TRBJ2-1,TGTGCCAGTAGTATTGAGCGGGAGGTCTACAATGAGCAGTTCTTC,CASSIEREVYNEQFF